This record looks at one T cell receptor (beta chain) sequence and its context. This sample is part of a study of blood T cells in healthy people across ages. Germline lookup yields CDR1 SGHNT and CDR2 YYREEE (reference sequence). CDR3 size: 15 residues. The V end lost 2 bases, the J end lost 4 bases, and 14 bases lay between the germline ends. Then a second PCR, running about 6 to 11 cycles, was carried out with a sample-barcoded 5' primer and a J-beta primer mix. TCRdb fed the 5' RACE reads into MiXCR, producing one record per CDR3 protein. The sample has approximately 900,000 distinct CDR3 sequences; 25% to 35% are singletons. These data were also reused for a study on T cells of mothers and their children.

The material sequenced was blood. This receptor was obtained from a woman aged 40-49 years in good health. V and J are TRBV5-4 and TRBJ2-3; no firm D call. For the CDR3, the DNA is TGTGCCAGCAGCTTTCCCGGAGCTAGGTCAGATACGCAGTATTTT. Encoded protein: CASSFPGARSDTQYF.